These 2 T cell receptor beta chains were sequenced from one sample in a study of blood T cell repertoires in COVID-19. Clones were sequenced by immunoSEQ multiplex PCR, and TCRdb holds only the in-frame ones, with some missing. The sample lists 80,000 or so clones, approximately 86% occurring once. The sample was peripheral blood. The receptors were sampled from a woman aged 55-70 years with acute or convalescent COVID-19.

The rearrangement joins TRBV28 to TRBJ1-4; D call uncertain. The CDR3 sequence is 11 residues long. Germline loops: CDR1 MDHEN, CDR2 SYDVKM. V lost 5 bases and J lost 5, with 3 bases in between. CDR3 nucleotide sequence: TGTGCCAGCAGTCCGAATGAAAAACTGTTTTTT. It codes for CASSPNEKLFF.

The chain carries TRBV9 and TRBJ2-7, with a weak D call TRBD2 (6 bases). The CDR3 is 14 residues long. The V end lost 1 base, the J end lost 7 bases, and 15 bases lay between the germline ends. Germline V gene sequence: CDR1 SGDLS, CDR2 YYNGEE. In DNA form, the CDR3 reads TGTGCCAGCAGCGTACAGGAGGGAGCCGGGGAGCAGTACTTC. It translates to CASSVQEGAGEQYF.